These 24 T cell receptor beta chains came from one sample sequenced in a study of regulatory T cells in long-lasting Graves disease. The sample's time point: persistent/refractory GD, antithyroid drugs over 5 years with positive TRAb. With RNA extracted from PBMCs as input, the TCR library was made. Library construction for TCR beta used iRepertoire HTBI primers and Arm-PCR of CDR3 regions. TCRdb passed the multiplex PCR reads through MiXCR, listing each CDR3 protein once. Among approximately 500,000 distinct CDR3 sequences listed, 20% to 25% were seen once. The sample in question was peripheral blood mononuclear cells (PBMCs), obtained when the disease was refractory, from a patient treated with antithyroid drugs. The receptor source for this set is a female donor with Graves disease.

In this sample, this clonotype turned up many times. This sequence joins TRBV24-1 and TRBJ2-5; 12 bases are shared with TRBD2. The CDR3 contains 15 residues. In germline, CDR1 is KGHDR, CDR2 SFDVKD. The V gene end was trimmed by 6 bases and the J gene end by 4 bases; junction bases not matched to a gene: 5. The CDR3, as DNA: TGTGCCACCAGTAAGGCGACTAGCGGGAGAGAGACCCAGTACTTC. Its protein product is CATSKATSGRETQYF.

This CDR3 is CASRGASEKLFF. The DNA of the CDR3 is TGCGCCAGCAGGGGAGCCTCTGAAAAACTGTTTTTT. This chain links TRBV4-1 with TRBJ1-4; D call uncertain. Germline assignment: CDR1 MGHRA and CDR2 YSYEKL. V lost 6 bases to trimming and J lost 7 bases, with 9 bases between them. The CDR3 totals 12 residues.

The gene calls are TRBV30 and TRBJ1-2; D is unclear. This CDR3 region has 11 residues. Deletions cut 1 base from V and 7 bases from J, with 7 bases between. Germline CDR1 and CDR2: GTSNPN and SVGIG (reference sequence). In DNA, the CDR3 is TGTGCCTGGAGTGGCGGCGGTGGCTACACCTTC. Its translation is CAWSGGGGYTF.

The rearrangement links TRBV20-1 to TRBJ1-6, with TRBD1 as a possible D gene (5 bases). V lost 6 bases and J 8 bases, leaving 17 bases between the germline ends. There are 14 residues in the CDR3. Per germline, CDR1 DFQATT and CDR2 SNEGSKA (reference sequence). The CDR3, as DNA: TGCAGTGCCGACTCAGGGACTCGAGATTCACCCCTCCACTTT. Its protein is CSADSGTRDSPLHF.

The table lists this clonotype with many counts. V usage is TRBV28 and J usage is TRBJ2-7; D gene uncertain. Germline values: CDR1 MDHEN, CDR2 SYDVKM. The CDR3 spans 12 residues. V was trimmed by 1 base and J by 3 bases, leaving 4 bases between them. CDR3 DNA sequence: TGTGCCAGCAGTTTATACAGCTACGAGCAGTACTTC. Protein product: CASSLYSYEQYF.

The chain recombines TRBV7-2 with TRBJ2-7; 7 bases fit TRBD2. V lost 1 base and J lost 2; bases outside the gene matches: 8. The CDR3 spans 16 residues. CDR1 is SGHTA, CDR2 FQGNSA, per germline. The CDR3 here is CASSLGASGDPYEQYF. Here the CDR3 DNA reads TGTGCCAGCAGCTTAGGGGCGAGCGGGGACCCCTACGAGCAGTACTTC.

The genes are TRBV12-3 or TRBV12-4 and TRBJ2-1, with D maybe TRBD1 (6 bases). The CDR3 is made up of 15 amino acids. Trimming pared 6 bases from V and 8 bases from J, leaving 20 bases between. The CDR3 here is CASSTRGMGYDEQFF. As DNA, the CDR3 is TGTGCCAGCAGCACTAGGGGGATGGGGTATGATGAGCAGTTCTTC.

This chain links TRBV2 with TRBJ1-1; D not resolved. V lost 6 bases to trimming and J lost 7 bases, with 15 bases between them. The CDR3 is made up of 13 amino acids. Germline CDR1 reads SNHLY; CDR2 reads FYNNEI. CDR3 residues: CASRPPRANEAFF. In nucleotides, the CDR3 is TGTGCCAGCAGGCCTCCAAGGGCCAATGAAGCTTTCTTT. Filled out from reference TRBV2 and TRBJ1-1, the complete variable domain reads EPEVTQTPSHQVTQMGQEVILRCVPISNHLYFYWYRQILGQKVEFLVSFYNNEISEKSEIFDDQFSVERPDGSNFTLKIRSTKLEDSAMYFCASRPPRANEAFFGQGTRLTVV.

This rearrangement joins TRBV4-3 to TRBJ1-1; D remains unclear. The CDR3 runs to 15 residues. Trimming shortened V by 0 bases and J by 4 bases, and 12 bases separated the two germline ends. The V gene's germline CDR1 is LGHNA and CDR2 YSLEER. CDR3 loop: CASSQDEDEGTEAFF. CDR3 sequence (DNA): TGCGCCAGCAGCCAAGATGAGGACGAGGGCACTGAAGCTTTCTTT.

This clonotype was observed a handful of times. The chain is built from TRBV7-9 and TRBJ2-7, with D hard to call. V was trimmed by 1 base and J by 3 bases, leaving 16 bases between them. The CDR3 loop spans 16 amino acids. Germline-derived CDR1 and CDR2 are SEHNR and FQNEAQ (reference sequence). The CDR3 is CASSLVDGAHSYEQYF. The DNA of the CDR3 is TGTGCCAGCAGCTTAGTCGACGGCGCCCACAGCTACGAGCAGTACTTC. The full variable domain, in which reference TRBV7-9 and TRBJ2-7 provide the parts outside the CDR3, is DTGVSQNPRHKITKRGQNVTFRCDPISEHNRLYWYRQTLGQGPEFLTYFQNEAQLEKSRLLSDRFSAERPKGSFSTLEIQRTEQGDSAMYLCASSLVDGAHSYEQYFGPGTRLTVT.

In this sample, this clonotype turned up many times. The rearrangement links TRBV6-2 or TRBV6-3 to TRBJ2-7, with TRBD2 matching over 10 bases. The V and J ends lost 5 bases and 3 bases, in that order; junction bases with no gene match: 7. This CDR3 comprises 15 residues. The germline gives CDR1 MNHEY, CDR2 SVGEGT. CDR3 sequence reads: CASSTASGRLYEQYF. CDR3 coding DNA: TGTGCCAGCAGTACGGCTAGCGGGAGACTCTACGAGCAGTACTTC.

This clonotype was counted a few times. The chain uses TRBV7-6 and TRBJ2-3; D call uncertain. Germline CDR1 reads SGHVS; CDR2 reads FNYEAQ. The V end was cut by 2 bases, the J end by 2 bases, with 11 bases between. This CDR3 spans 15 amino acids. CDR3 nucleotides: TGTGCCAGCAGCTTAAGCCAGAGAAACACAGATACGCAGTATTTT. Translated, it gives CASSLSQRNTDTQYF.

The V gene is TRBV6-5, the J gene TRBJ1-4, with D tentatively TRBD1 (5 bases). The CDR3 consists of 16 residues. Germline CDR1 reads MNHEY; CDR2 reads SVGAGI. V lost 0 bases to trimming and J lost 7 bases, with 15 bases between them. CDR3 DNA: TGTGCCAGCAGTTACTCGCCCAGGGAAGGTACTGAAAAACTGTTTTTT. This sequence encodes CASSYSPREGTEKLFF.

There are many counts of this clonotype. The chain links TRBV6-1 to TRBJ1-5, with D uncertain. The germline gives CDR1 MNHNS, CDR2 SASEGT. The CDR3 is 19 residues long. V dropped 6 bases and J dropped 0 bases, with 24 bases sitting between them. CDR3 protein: CASRTLALTDLNSNQPQHF. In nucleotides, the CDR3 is TGTGCCAGCAGGACGTTAGCATTAACCGATCTCAATAGCAATCAGCCCCAGCATTTT.

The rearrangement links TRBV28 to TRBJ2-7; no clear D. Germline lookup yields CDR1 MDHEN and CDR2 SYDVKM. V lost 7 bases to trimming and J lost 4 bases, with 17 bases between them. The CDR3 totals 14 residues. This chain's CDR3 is CASTKDQARYEQYF. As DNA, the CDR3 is TGTGCCAGCACCAAGGACCAGGCAAGATACGAGCAGTACTTC.

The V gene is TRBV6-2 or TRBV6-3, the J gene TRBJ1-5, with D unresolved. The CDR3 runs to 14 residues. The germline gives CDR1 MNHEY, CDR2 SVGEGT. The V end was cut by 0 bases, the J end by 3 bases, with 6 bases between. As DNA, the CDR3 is TGTGCCAGCAGTTACTCGGCCTACAATCAGCCCCAGCATTTT. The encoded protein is CASSYSAYNQPQHF.

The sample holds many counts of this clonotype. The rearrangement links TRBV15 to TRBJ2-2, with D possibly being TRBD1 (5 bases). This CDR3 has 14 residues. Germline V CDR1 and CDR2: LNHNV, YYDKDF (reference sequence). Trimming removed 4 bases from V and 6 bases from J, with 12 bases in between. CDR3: CATSTLGAAGELFF. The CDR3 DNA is TGTGCCACCAGCACCCTTGGGGCGGCCGGGGAGCTGTTTTTT.

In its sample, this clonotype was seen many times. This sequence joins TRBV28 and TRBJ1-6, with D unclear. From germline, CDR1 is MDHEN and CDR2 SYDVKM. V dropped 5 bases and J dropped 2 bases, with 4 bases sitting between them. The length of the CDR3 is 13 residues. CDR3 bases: TGTGCCAGCAGTCGCCCCTATAATTCACCCCTCCACTTT. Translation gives CASSRPYNSPLHF.

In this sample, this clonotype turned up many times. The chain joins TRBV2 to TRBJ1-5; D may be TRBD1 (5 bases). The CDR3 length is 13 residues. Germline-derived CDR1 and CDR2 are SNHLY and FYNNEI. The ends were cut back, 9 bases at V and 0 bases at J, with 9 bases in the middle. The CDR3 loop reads CARGENSNQPQHF. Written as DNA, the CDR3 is TGTGCCAGAGGGGAGAATAGCAATCAGCCCCAGCATTTT.

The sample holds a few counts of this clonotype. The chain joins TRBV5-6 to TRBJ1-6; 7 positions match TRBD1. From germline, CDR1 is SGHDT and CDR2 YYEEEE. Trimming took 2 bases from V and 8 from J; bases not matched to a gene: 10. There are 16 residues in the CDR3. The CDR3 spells CASSFGTAILDSPLHF. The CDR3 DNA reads TGTGCCAGCAGCTTCGGGACAGCGATACTCGATTCACCCCTCCACTTT.

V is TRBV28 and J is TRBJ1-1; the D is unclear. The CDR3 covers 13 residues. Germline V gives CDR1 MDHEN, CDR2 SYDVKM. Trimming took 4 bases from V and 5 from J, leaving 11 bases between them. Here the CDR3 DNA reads TGTGCCAGCAGTTACCTCGTACGTACTGAAGCTTTCTTT. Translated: CASSYLVRTEAFF.

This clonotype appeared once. The CDR3 bases are TGTGCCAGCAGCTTTGGGGGGGGGACTAACTCCTACGAGCAGTACTTC. It is translated as CASSFGGGTNSYEQYF. This rearrangement joins TRBV5-4 to TRBJ2-7, with 7 bases identical to TRBD2. V dropped 2 bases and J dropped 0; count of bases not matched to a gene: 8. The CDR3 loop spans 16 amino acids. The germline gives CDR1 SGHNT, CDR2 YYREEE (reference sequence).

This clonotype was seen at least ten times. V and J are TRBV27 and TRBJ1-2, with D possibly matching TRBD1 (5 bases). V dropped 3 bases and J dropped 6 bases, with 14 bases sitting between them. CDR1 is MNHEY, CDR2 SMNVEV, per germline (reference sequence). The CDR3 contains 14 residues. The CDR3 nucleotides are TGTGCCAGCAGTTTGGCAAGGGGATATGATGGCTACACCTTC. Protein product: CASSLARGYDGYTF.

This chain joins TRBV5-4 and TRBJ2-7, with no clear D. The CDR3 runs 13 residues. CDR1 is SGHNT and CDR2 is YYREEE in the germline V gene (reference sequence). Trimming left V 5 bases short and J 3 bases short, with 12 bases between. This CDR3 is CASRRAGDYEQYF. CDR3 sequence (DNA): TGTGCCAGCAGACGGGCAGGAGACTACGAGCAGTACTTC.